What follows are 13 T cell receptor beta chains derived from one specimen sequenced in a study of cytotoxic CD8 clonotypes in ibrutinib-treated CLL. Assay: immunoSEQ multiplex PCR; the TCRdb copy retains only in-frame clones and omits some. Of 110,000 to 150,000 clones in the sample, about 75% were seen once. The material was PBMCs, obtained after 24 months of ibrutinib treatment. The receptors were gathered from a human donor with chronic lymphocytic leukemia.

Notes on this clone: It may be a read error: a sequence one base away is much more abundant. This sequence joins TRBV11-2 and TRBJ2-3; the D gene could be TRBD1 or TRBD2 (5 bases each). Per the germline V gene, CDR1 is SGHAT and CDR2 is FQNNGV. Trimming cost V 4 bases and J 6 bases, with 5 bases left between them. This CDR3 comprises 11 residues. The CDR3 coding sequence is TGTGCCAGCAGCTGGGGGGATACGCAGTATTTT. This translates into CASSWGDTQYF. Variable domain in full (rest from reference TRBV11-2 and TRBJ2-3): EAGVAQSPRYKIIEKRQSVAFWCNPISGHATLYWYQQILGQGPKLLIQFQNNGVVDDSQLPKDRFSAERLKGVDSTLKIQPAKLEDSAVYLCASSWGDTQYFGPGTRLTVL.

The gene calls are TRBV30 and TRBJ2-6; the match to TRBD1 covers 8 bases. Germline CDR1 reads GTSNPN; CDR2 reads SVGIG (reference sequence). The V gene end was trimmed by 8 bases and the J gene end by 0 bases; junction bases not matched to a gene: 12. The CDR3 totals 17 residues. CDR3 DNA sequence: TGTGCCGGTAGGGGGCCAGGGGGCCCCTCTGGGGCCAACGTCCTGACTTTC. It codes for CAGRGPGGPSGANVLTF.

The chain couples TRBV5-1 to TRBJ2-2; D gene uncertain. V lost 8 bases, J lost 0 bases, and 14 bases lay in between. CDR1 SGHRS and CDR2 YFSETQ come from the germline V gene. The CDR3 length is 15 residues. CDR3 residues: CARTPTVTNTGELFF. CDR3 DNA: TGCGCCAGAACCCCGACTGTCACGAACACCGGGGAGCTGTTTTTT.

The chain has TRBV10-3 and TRBJ1-4; D gene uncertain. The CDR3 spans 13 residues. Germline V gene data show CDR1 as ENHRY and CDR2 as SYGVKD. The ends were cut back, 8 bases at V and 5 bases at J, with 12 bases in the middle. The CDR3 sequence is CAICPALNEKLFF. DNA of the CDR3: TGTGCCATCTGTCCGGCCCTGAATGAAAAACTGTTTTTT.

The chain couples TRBV4-3 to TRBJ2-1; either TRBD1 or TRBD2 may supply D (7 bases each). The CDR3 totals 15 residues. Germline CDR1 is LGHNA and CDR2 is YSLEER. Trimming pared 4 bases from V and 7 bases from J, leaving 17 bases between. The CDR3: CASSPSAGGGNEQFF. CDR3 coding DNA: TGCGCCAGCAGCCCGAGCGCAGGGGGGGGGAATGAGCAGTTCTTC.

The chain has TRBV7-2 and TRBJ1-3; D call uncertain. CDR1 and CDR2 from the germline V gene are SGHTA and FQGNSA. V lost 4 bases to trimming and J lost 0 bases, with 10 bases between them. This CDR3 spans 15 amino acids. DNA of the CDR3: TGTGCCAGCAGCTCGCTGGTCTCCTCTGGAAACACCATATATTTT. Its protein is CASSSLVSSGNTIYF.

This clone appeared a few times. J is TRBJ1-6 and V is TRBV28, with D maybe TRBD1 (6 bases). Trimming pared 7 bases from V and 7 bases from J, leaving 11 bases between. This CDR3 spans 13 amino acids. Germline loops: CDR1 MDHEN, CDR2 SYDVKM. The CDR3 nucleotides read TGTGCCAGCACCGACAGGCTCAATTCACCCCTCCACTTT. Encoded protein: CASTDRLNSPLHF.

The rearrangement joins TRBV10-3 to TRBJ2-1; 11 nucleotides line up with TRBD1. Looked up from germline, CDR1 is ENHRY and CDR2 is SYGVKD. Trimming removed 4 bases from V and 8 bases from J; junction bases left unmatched: 4. This CDR3 comprises 14 residues. CDR3 amino acids: CAISVGTGGDEQFF. Written as DNA, the CDR3 is TGTGCCATCAGTGTGGGGACAGGGGGGGATGAGCAGTTCTTC.

The chain links TRBV5-4 to TRBJ2-2, with 9 bases that match TRBD1. The CDR3 is 15 amino acids. The germline CDR1 and CDR2 sequences are SGHNT and YYREEE (reference sequence). With V trimmed by 4 bases and J by 3 bases, 4 bases remained unmatched. The CDR3 nucleotides read TGTGCCAGCAGCCCTAGGACAGGGGACACCGGGGAGCTGTTTTTT. This sequence encodes CASSPRTGDTGELFF.

CDR3 in amino acids: CASSLDRAETYGYTF. Here the CDR3 DNA reads TGTGCCAGCAGCTTGGACAGGGCCGAGACCTATGGCTACACCTTC. The chain links TRBV7-2 to TRBJ1-2; 8 bases agree with TRBD1. The CDR3 consists of 15 residues. Germline lookup yields CDR1 SGHTA and CDR2 FQGNSA. V was clipped by 3 bases and J by 4 bases; unmatched bases: 7.

This chain uses TRBV7-9 with TRBJ2-2; D not certain. V was pared by 4 bases and J by 5 bases, with 8 bases between. Germline CDR1 reads SEHNR; CDR2 reads FQNEAQ (reference sequence). The length of the CDR3 is 13 residues. CDR3 bases: TGTGCCAGCAGCTACCCCGATACCGGGGAGCTGTTTTTT. Protein sequence: CASSYPDTGELFF.

This clone was recorded once. The V and J genes are TRBV18 and TRBJ1-1; D uncertain. Germline assignment: CDR1 KGHSH and CDR2 LQKENI. The CDR3 contains 13 residues. V lost 3 bases and J 1 base, leaving 6 bases between the germline ends. CDR3 coding DNA: TGTGCCAGCTCACCGGGCGCGAACACTGAAGCTTTCTTT. Translated, it gives CASSPGANTEAFF.

The rearrangement links TRBV7-2 to TRBJ2-7, with D perhaps TRBD1 (5 bases). Germline CDR1 and CDR2: SGHTA and FQGNSA. The length of the CDR3 is 16 residues. Between the trimmed V and J ends, which lost 1 base and 4 bases, there was a span of 17 bases. The CDR3 nucleotides read TGTGCCAGCAGCTTAGGTGGCCGGAGAAGGGGTTACGAGCAGTACTTC. It is translated as CASSLGGRRRGYEQYF.